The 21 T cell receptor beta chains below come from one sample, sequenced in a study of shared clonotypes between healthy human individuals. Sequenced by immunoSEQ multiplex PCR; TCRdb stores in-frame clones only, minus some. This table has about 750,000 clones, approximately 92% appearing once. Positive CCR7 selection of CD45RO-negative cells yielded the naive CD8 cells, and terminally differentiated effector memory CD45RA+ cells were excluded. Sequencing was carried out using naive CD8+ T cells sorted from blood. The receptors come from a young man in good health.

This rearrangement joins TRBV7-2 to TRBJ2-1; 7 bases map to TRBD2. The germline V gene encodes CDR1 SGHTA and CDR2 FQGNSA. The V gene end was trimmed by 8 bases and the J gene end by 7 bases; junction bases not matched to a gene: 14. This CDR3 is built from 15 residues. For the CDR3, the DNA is TGTGCCAGCCGAGTTGGGGGGGGTTTGGGTAATGAGCAGTTCTTC. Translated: CASRVGGGLGNEQFF.

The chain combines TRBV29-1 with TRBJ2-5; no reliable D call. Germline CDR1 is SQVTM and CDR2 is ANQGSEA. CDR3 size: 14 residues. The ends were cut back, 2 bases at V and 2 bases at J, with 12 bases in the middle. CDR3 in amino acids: CSVETRGVQETQYF. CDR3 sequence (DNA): TGCAGCGTTGAAACCCGAGGCGTTCAAGAGACCCAGTACTTC.

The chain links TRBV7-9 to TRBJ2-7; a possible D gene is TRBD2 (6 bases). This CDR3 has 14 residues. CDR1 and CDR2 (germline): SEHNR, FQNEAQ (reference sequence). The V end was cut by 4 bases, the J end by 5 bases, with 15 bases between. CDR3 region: CASSSTRGGNEQYF. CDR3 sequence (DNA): TGTGCCAGCAGCTCGACTAGGGGCGGTAACGAGCAGTACTTC. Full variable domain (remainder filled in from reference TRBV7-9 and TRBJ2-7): DTGVSQNPRHKITKRGQNVTFRCDPISEHNRLYWYRQTLGQGPEFLTYFQNEAQLEKSRLLSDRFSAERPKGSFSTLEIQRTEQGDSAMYLCASSSTRGGNEQYFGPGTRLTVT.

Here the CDR3 DNA reads TGCGCCAGCAGCTTGATCGGGAGGGCCGATAATGAGCAGTTCTTC. Protein: CASSLIGRADNEQFF. The chain combines TRBV5-1 with TRBJ2-1; 8 bases are shared with TRBD2. Germline-derived CDR1 and CDR2 are SGHRS and YFSETQ. The CDR3 length is 15 residues. V lost 1 base to trimming and J lost 7 bases; unmatched junction nucleotides: 7.

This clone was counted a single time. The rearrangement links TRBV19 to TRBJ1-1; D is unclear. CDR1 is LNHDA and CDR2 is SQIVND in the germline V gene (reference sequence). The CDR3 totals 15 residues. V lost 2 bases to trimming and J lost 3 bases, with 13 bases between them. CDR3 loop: CASSILPVGYTEAFF. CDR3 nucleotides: TGTGCCAGTAGTATATTACCGGTGGGGTACACTGAAGCTTTCTTT. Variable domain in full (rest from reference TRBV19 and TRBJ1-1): DGGITQSPKYLFRKEGQNVTLSCEQNLNHDAMYWYRQDPGQGLRLIYYSQIVNDFQKGDIAEGYSVSREKKESFPLTVTSAQKNPTAFYLCASSILPVGYTEAFFGQGTRLTVV.

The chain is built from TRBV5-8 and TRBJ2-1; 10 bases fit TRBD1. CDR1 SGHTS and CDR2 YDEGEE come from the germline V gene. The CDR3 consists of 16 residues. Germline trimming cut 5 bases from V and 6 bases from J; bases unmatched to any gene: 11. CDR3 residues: CASRFSGTGAPNEQFF. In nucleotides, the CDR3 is TGTGCCAGCAGATTTTCCGGGACAGGGGCCCCCAATGAGCAGTTCTTC.

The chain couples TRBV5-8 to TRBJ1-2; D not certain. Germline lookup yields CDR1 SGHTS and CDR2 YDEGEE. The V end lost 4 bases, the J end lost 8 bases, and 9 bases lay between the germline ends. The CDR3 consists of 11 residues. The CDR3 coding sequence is TGTGCCAGCAGCCCGCTCGGCGGCTACACCTTC. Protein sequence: CASSPLGGYTF.

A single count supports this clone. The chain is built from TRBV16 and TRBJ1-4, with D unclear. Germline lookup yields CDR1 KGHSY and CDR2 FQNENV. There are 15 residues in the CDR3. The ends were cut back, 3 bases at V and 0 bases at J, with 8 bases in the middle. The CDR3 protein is CASSQSTATNEKLFF. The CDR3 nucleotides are TGTGCCAGCAGCCAGTCTACCGCAACTAATGAAAAACTGTTTTTT. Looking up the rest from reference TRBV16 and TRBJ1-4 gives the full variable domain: GEEVAQTPKHLVRGEGQKAKLYCAPIKGHSYVFWYQQVLKNEFKFLISFQNENVFDETGMPKERFSAKCLPNSPCSLEIQATKLEDSAVYFCASSQSTATNEKLFFGSGTQLSVL.

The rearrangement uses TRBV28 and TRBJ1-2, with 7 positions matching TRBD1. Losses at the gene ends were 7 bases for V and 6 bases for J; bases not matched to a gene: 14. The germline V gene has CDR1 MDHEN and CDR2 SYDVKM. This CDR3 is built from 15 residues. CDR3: CASTPESPGGDGYTF. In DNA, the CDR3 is TGTGCCAGCACCCCGGAGTCCCCAGGGGGAGATGGCTACACCTTC.

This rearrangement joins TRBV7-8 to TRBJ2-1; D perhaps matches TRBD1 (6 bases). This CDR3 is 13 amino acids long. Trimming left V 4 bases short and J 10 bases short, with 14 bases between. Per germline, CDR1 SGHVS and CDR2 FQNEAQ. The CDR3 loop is CASSSGPGTEQFF. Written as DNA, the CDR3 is TGTGCCAGCAGCTCTGGACCCGGGACAGAGCAGTTCTTC.

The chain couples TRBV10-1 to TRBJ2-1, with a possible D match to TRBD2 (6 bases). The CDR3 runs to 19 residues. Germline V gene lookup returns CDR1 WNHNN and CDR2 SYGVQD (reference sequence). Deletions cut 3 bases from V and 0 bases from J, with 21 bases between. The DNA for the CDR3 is TGCGCCAGCAGTGAAGGGGAGGATGGGCACCCGAGCTCCTACAATGAGCAGTTCTTC. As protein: CASSEGEDGHPSSYNEQFF.

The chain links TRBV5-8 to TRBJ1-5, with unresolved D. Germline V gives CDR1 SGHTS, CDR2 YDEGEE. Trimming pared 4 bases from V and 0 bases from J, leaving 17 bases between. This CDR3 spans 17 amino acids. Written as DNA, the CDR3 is TGTGCCAGCAGCCAAGAGACCAGAAGTAATAGCAATCAGCCCCAGCATTTT. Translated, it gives CASSQETRSNSNQPQHF.

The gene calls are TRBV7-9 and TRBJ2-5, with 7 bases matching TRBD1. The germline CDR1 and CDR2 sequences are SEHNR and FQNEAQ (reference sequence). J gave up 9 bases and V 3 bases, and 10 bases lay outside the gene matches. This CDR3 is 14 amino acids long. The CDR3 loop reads CASSFWDSEDAQYF. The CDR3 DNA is TGTGCCAGCAGCTTTTGGGACAGTGAGGACGCCCAGTACTTC.

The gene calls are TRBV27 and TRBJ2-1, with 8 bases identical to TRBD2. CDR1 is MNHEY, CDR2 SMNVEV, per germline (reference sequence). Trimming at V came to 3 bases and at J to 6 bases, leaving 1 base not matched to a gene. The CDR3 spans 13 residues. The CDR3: CASSFTSGNEQFF. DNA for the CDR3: TGTGCCAGCAGTTTTACTAGCGGCAATGAGCAGTTCTTC.

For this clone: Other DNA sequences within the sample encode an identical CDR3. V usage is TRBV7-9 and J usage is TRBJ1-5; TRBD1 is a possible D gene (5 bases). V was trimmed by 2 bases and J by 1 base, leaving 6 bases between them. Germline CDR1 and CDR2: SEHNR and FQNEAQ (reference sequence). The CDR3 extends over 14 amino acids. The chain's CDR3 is CASSLQGSNQPQHF. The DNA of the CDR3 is TGTGCCAGCAGCTTACAGGGAAGCAATCAGCCCCAGCATTTT. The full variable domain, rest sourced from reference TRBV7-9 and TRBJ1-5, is DTGVSQNPRHKITKRGQNVTFRCDPISEHNRLYWYRQTLGQGPEFLTYFQNEAQLEKSRLLSDRFSAERPKGSFSTLEIQRTEQGDSAMYLCASSLQGSNQPQHFGDGTRLSIL.

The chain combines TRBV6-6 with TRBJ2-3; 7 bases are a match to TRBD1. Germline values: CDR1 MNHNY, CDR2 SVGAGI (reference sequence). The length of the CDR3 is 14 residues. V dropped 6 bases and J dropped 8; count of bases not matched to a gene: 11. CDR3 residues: CASSVSLGGSTQYF. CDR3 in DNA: TGTGCCAGCAGCGTTTCCCTAGGGGGCAGTACGCAGTATTTT.

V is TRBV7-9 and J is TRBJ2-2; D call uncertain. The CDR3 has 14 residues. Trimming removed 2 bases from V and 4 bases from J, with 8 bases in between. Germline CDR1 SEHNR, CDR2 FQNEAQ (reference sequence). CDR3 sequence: CASSLIVSTGELFF. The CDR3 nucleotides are TGTGCCAGCAGCTTAATAGTTTCCACCGGGGAGCTGTTTTTT.

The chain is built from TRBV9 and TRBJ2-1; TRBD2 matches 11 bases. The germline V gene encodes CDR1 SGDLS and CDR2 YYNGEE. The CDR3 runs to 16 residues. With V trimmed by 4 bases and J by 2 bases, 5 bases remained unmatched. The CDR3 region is CASSPRLAGPYNEQFF. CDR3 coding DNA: TGTGCCAGCAGCCCACGACTAGCGGGACCCTACAATGAGCAGTTCTTC.

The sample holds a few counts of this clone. CDR3 region: CAISDPAGTEAFF. The CDR3 DNA reads as TGTGCCATCAGTGACCCAGCCGGGACTGAAGCTTTCTTT. The chain employs TRBV10-3 and TRBJ1-1; no definite D call. CDR3 length equals 13 residues. Per germline, CDR1 ENHRY and CDR2 SYGVKD. Trimming removed 3 bases from V and 5 bases from J, with 10 bases in between.

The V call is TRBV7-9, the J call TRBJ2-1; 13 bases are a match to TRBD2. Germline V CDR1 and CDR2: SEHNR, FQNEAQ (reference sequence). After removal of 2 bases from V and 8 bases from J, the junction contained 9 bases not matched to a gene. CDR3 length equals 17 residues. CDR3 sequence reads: CASSLWHSTSGRDEQFF. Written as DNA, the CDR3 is TGTGCCAGCAGCTTATGGCATAGTACTAGCGGGAGGGATGAGCAGTTCTTC.

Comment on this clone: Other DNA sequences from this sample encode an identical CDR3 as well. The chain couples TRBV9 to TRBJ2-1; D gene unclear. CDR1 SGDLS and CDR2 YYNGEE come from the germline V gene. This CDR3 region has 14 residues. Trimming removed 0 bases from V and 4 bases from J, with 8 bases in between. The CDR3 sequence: CASSVVPEYNEQFF. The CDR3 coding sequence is TGTGCCAGCAGCGTAGTCCCGGAGTACAATGAGCAGTTCTTC.